The 27 T cell receptor beta chains presented below share a single source sample, sequenced in a study of T cell repertoires in cytomegalovirus infection. Their recognized antigens are unknown. TCRdb re-called the reads with MiXCR, one entry per CDR3 protein. The sample yields 700,000 to 850,000 distinct CDR3 sequences, approximately 30% seen once. The material sequenced was cultured CD8+ T cells from PBMCs, taken from culture after CMV antigen stimulation. These receptors were obtained from a human donor in good health (CMV status not recorded). Some clones in this sample may be carry-over from other donors' samples.

The V call is TRBV6-1, the J call TRBJ2-7, with 8 bases matching TRBD2. CDR3 length: 15 residues. V shed 4 bases and J 1 base; nucleotides not matched to a gene: 6. Germline V gene lookup returns CDR1 MNHNS and CDR2 SASEGT. The CDR3 reads CASSAGGGTSYEQYV. The CDR3 DNA sequence: TGTGCCAGCAGTGCGGGGGGGGGCACTTCCTACGAGCAGTACGTC.

The rearrangement joins TRBV7-3 to TRBJ2-6; TRBD2 is a possible D gene (7 bases). Germline V gives CDR1 SGHTA, CDR2 FQGTGA. This CDR3 spans 19 amino acids. The V end lost 1 base, the J end lost 1 base, and 17 bases lay between the germline ends. The CDR3 DNA reads as TGTGCCAGCAGCTTAAGTAACGGACAGCGGGGATCTGGGGCCAACGTCCTGACTTTC. As protein: CASSLSNGQRGSGANVLTF.

The chain joins TRBV4-1 to TRBJ1-6; D unresolved. V lost 0 bases and J lost 5, with 8 bases in between. This CDR3 spans 15 amino acids. Germline lookup yields CDR1 MGHRA and CDR2 YSYEKL. The CDR3 nucleotides are TGCGCCAGCAGCCAAGAGAAGGGTAATAATTCACCCCTCCACTTT. This translates into CASSQEKGNNSPLHF.

The chain links TRBV12-3 or TRBV12-4 to TRBJ1-1, with D perhaps TRBD1 (6 bases). With 6 bases removed from V and 1 base from J, the gap between germline ends came to 18 bases. CDR3 length: 16 amino acids. CDR3 region: CASRPAGGASNTEAFF. The CDR3 DNA sequence: TGTGCCAGCAGACCCGCGGGGGGGGCATCGAACACTGAAGCTTTCTTT.

Note on this clonotype: This sequence may be a read error, since a much larger clone differs from it by one base. CDR3 amino acids: CANSLGDRSLFYGYTF. Written as DNA, the CDR3 is TGTGCCAACAGCTTAGGTGACAGGAGCCTCTTCTATGGCTACACCTTC. The chain has TRBV7-2 and TRBJ1-2; D possibly corresponds to TRBD1 (6 bases). The germline CDR1 and CDR2 sequences are SGHTA and FQGNSA. This CDR3 region has 16 residues.

This clonotype showed up just a few times. The chain is built from TRBV27 and TRBJ2-3, with D perhaps TRBD1 (6 bases). CDR1 and CDR2 (germline): MNHEY, SMNVEV (reference sequence). V was clipped by 7 bases and J by 0 bases, with 14 bases between them. The CDR3 runs to 15 residues. The CDR3 sequence: CASTLGTPSTDTQYF. The CDR3 nucleotides are TGTGCCAGCACCCTCGGGACACCGAGCACAGATACGCAGTATTTT.

This clonotype was recorded a few times. The chain couples TRBV6-6 to TRBJ2-5; D is ambiguous. Germline CDR1 reads MNHNY; CDR2 reads SVGAGI (reference sequence). V was pared by 0 bases and J by 1 base, with 6 bases between. The CDR3 runs 14 residues. CDR3 sequence: CASSYSSFQETQYF. In nucleotides, the CDR3 is TGTGCCAGCAGTTACTCGTCATTCCAAGAGACCCAGTACTTC.

Regarding this clonotype: Without the conserved terminal phenylalanine or tryptophan, this CDR3 likely stems from a read error. The chain combines TRBV7-2 with TRBJ2-4; the D gene is possibly TRBD1 (6 bases). The CDR3 covers 13 residues. Per the germline V gene, CDR1 is SGHTA and CDR2 is FQGNSA. Trimming cost V 3 bases and J 8 bases, with 11 bases left between them. CDR3 loop: CASSFGGEYIQYG. CDR3 nucleotide sequence: TGTGCCAGCAGCTTTGGGGGCGAGTACATTCAGTACGGC.

The chain carries TRBV15 and TRBJ2-3; 10 bases align to TRBD2. From germline, CDR1 is LNHNV and CDR2 YYDKDF (reference sequence). The CDR3 loop spans 18 amino acids. V shed 0 bases and J 0 bases; nucleotides not matched to a gene: 6. The CDR3 loop is CATSREGLAGVSTDTQYF. CDR3 nucleotide sequence: TGTGCCACCAGCAGAGAGGGCCTAGCGGGGGTAAGCACAGATACGCAGTATTTT.

This clonotype was seen ten or more times. The genes are TRBV7-9 and TRBJ2-1; D may be TRBD2 (6 bases). Germline values: CDR1 SEHNR, CDR2 FQNEAQ (reference sequence). The CDR3 contains 15 residues. V was pared by 5 bases and J by 4 bases, with 15 bases between. The CDR3 coding sequence is TGTGCCAGCAGCGACGGTGACCGGGGGTACAATGAGCAGTTCTTC. This translates into CASSDGDRGYNEQFF.

The sample holds a few counts of this clonotype. The chain carries TRBV11-2 and TRBJ2-7; D could derive from TRBD1 or TRBD2 (5 bases each). The V end was cut by 5 bases, the J end by 1 base, with 15 bases between. Looked up from germline, CDR1 is SGHAT and CDR2 is FQNNGV. The CDR3 runs to 15 residues. The CDR3 region is CASSAPGTPSYEQYF. DNA of the CDR3: TGTGCCAGCAGCGCTCCTGGGACGCCTTCCTACGAGCAGTACTTC.

There are a few counts of this clonotype. The chain uses TRBV6-2 or TRBV6-3 and TRBJ1-1; a possible D gene is TRBD1 (5 bases). CDR3 length: 11 amino acids. The germline gives CDR1 MNHEY, CDR2 SVGEGT. Trimming left V 7 bases short and J 11 bases short, with 14 bases between. The CDR3 DNA reads as TGTGCCAGCACTTCGAGGGGTAACGCTTTCTTT. Amino acids: CASTSRGNAFF.

This chain uses TRBV27 with TRBJ2-2; D unclear. The CDR3 loop spans 12 amino acids. Per the germline V gene, CDR1 is MNHEY and CDR2 is SMNVEV (reference sequence). V lost 8 bases, J lost 5 bases, and 9 bases lay in between. The CDR3 spells CASHFGTGELFF. CDR3 nucleotide sequence: TGTGCCAGCCACTTCGGTACCGGGGAGCTGTTTTTT.

Details on this clonotype: The junction departs from the called germline gene at one end, perhaps through a read error. CDR3 protein: CANSPGTANTDTQYF. CDR3 DNA: TGCGCCAACAGCCCCGGGACTGCTAACACAGATACGCAGTATTTT. V usage is TRBV5-1 and J usage is TRBJ2-3, with D possibly matching TRBD2 (6 bases). The CDR3 totals 15 residues. CDR1 is SGHRS and CDR2 is YFSETQ in the germline V gene.

The J gene is TRBJ2-1, the V gene TRBV7-8; a weak D match, TRBD1 (5 bases). The CDR3 has 17 residues. Trimming cost V 5 bases and J 0 bases, with 17 bases left between them. Germline assignment: CDR1 SGHVS and CDR2 FQNEAQ. For the CDR3, the DNA is TGTGCCAGCAGCGCTTTCGACAGCCGAAGCTCCTACAATGAGCAGTTCTTC. It codes for CASSAFDSRSSYNEQFF.

This clonotype was seen only a few times. This chain uses TRBV27 with TRBJ2-1; D is possibly TRBD2 (6 bases). This CDR3 is 17 amino acids long. Germline-derived CDR1 and CDR2 are MNHEY and SMNVEV (reference sequence). Deletions cut 10 bases from V and 6 bases from J, with 28 bases between. CDR3 bases: TGTGCCACCCACACCCCCGTCCGGGAGAATGTACGCAATGAGCAGTTCTTC. Residues: CATHTPVRENVRNEQFF.

This clonotype has a handful of counts. The V gene is TRBV12-3 or TRBV12-4, the J gene TRBJ2-1; D might be TRBD2 (7 bases). The CDR3 has 16 amino acids. The germline V and J ends were trimmed by 5 bases and 7 bases, with 21 bases remaining between them. DNA of the CDR3: TGTGCCAGCAGTCCCCAAGGGGGGGACGTAAGTAATGAGCAGTTCTTC. Amino acid sequence: CASSPQGGDVSNEQFF.

This clonotype was seen only a few times. V usage is TRBV2 and J usage is TRBJ2-5, with 11 nucleotides matching TRBD1. The V gene end was trimmed by 8 bases and the J gene end by 2 bases; junction bases not matched to a gene: 10. Germline loops: CDR1 SNHLY, CDR2 FYNNEI. The CDR3 covers 16 residues. The CDR3 sequence is CASLGHRDRGQETQYF. CDR3 coding DNA: TGTGCCAGCCTTGGCCACCGGGACAGGGGGCAAGAGACCCAGTACTTC.

In its sample, this clonotype was seen a few times. V and J are TRBV20-1 and TRBJ2-2; TRBD1 aligns across 9 bases. With 6 bases clipped from V and 6 bases from J, the junction kept 11 bases outside the gene matches. The length of the CDR3 is 15 residues. Germline assignment: CDR1 DFQATT and CDR2 SNEGSKA (reference sequence). CDR3 sequence reads: CSAETGGREAGELFF. The CDR3 region has the DNA TGCAGTGCGGAGACAGGGGGGAGGGAGGCCGGGGAGCTGTTTTTT.

This chain uses TRBV7-2 with TRBJ1-2; weak D call: TRBD1 (5 bases). The germline V gene has CDR1 SGHTA and CDR2 FQGNSA. The CDR3 is 13 residues long. V was shortened by 5 bases and J by 4 bases, with 11 bases between the two germline ends. The CDR3 nucleotides read TGTGCCAGCAGCCCAAGGGACGGCTATGGCTACACCTTC. Its translation is CASSPRDGYGYTF. Complete variable domain (other parts from reference TRBV7-2 and TRBJ1-2): GAGVSQSPSNKVTEKGKDVELRCDPISGHTALYWYRQSLGQGLEFLIYFQGNSAPDKSGLPSDRFSAERTGGSVSTLTIQRTQQEDSAVYLCASSPRDGYGYTFGSGTRLTVV.

The V and J genes are TRBV12-3 or TRBV12-4 and TRBJ2-5; no clear D gene. Trimming left V 7 bases short and J 3 bases short, with 9 bases between. The CDR3 length is 12 residues. CDR3 sequence reads: CASMGRKETQYF. CDR3 sequence (DNA): TGTGCCAGCATGGGTAGAAAAGAGACCCAGTACTTC.

In this sample, this clonotype turned up a few times. The V gene is TRBV29-1, the J gene TRBJ1-2; no reliable D call. The CDR3 consists of 13 residues. Germline V gene sequence: CDR1 SQVTM, CDR2 ANQGSEA. V lost 7 bases, J lost 4 bases, and 16 bases lay in between. CDR3: CSAWGGILYGYTF. In DNA, the CDR3 is TGCAGCGCTTGGGGAGGGATCCTCTATGGCTACACCTTC.

The chain links TRBV7-2 to TRBJ1-5, with D unresolved. The CDR3 is made up of 14 amino acids. Trimming took off 3 bases at V and 3 bases at J, with 9 bases between the two ends. Germline-derived CDR1 and CDR2 are SGHTA and FQGNSA. The CDR3 reads CASSFLRDNQPQHF. The CDR3 region has the DNA TGTGCCAGCAGCTTTCTCCGGGACAATCAGCCCCAGCATTTT.

This clonotype was seen only a few times. The chain couples TRBV19 to TRBJ1-1; no firm D call. Germline CDR1 reads LNHDA; CDR2 reads SQIVND (reference sequence). CDR3 length equals 14 residues. The germline V and J ends were trimmed by 6 bases and 5 bases, with 16 bases remaining between them. The CDR3 loop is CASSKGGFRTEAFF. CDR3 sequence (DNA): TGTGCCAGTAGCAAAGGAGGGTTTAGAACTGAAGCTTTCTTT.

The V and J genes are TRBV2 and TRBJ1-4; no reliable D call. The V and J ends lost 6 bases and 4 bases respectively, with 18 bases between them. Germline-derived CDR1 and CDR2 are SNHLY and FYNNEI. The CDR3 is 16 amino acids. The CDR3 coding sequence is TGTGCCAGCAGGCTATTAGAGACGGCGATTAATGAAAAACTGTTTTTT. Translated, it gives CASRLLETAINEKLFF.

This clonotype was counted ten times or more. The CDR3, as DNA: TGTGCCAGCAGCCCCCGTAATGAGGCAGGGGGCCAGCCCCAGCATTTT. Translating it yields CASSPRNEAGGQPQHF. The J gene is TRBJ1-5, the V gene TRBV7-2; 8 nucleotides align to TRBD1. The germline CDR1 and CDR2 sequences are SGHTA and FQGNSA. The ends lost 5 bases at V and 7 bases at J; junction bases unmatched: 13. The CDR3 length is 16 residues.

This rearrangement joins TRBV4-3 to TRBJ1-3, with D maybe TRBD1 (6 bases). The CDR3 runs to 20 residues. The V end lost 0 bases, the J end lost 0 bases, and 21 bases lay between the germline ends. CDR1 LGHNA and CDR2 YSLEER come from the germline V gene. The CDR3 is CASSQDNGGHNRNSGNTIYF. The DNA for the CDR3 is TGCGCCAGCAGCCAAGATAACGGGGGGCATAACCGAAACTCTGGAAACACCATATATTTT.